This T cell receptor beta chain was retrieved from a study of vaccination and CD4 T cells after COVID-19. This CDR3 spans 16 amino acids. Germline V gene data show CDR1 as LNHNV and CDR2 as YYDKDF (reference sequence). J was trimmed by 3 bases and V by 1 base; bases with no gene match: 1. The Oncomine TCR Beta short-read assay sequenced DNA from cultured CD4+ T cells. TCRdb independently ran MiXCR on the PCR reads; one entry per CDR3 protein. The sample carries about 21,000 distinct CDR3 sequences, about half recorded once. Treatment described: roughly nine-day PBMC culture with coronavirus spike peptide pools or control peptides (ViraFEST assay). In this sample, this clonotype turned up a few times. No antigen is known for it.

V and J are TRBV15 and TRBJ2-7; TRBD2 matches at 15 bases. The clonotype comes from a human donor who had recovered from COVID-19. The specimen was CD4+ T cells from blood, cultured in vitro. CDR3 nucleotide sequence: TGTGCCACCAGCAGAGGGGGACTAGCGGGGGGCTACGAGCAGTACTTC. Amino acids: CATSRGGLAGGYEQYF.